Below, 12 T cell receptor beta chains from the same sample are listed, as sequenced in a study of cytomegalovirus exposure and HLA in healthy donors. 60 Vbeta and 13 Jbeta primers were used in PCR. Sequencing used immunoSEQ multiplex PCR; TCRdb keeps in-frame clones, though not all of them. The table has 150,000 to 200,000 clones, 65% to 70% seen once. The sample comprised PBMCs. The source is a young woman in good health and CMV-seropositive.

V is TRBV30 and J is TRBJ2-3, with 9 bases identical to TRBD1. This CDR3 spans 13 amino acids. Germline V gives CDR1 GTSNPN, CDR2 SVGIG (reference sequence). The V and J ends lost 0 bases and 11 bases, in that order; junction bases with no gene match: 6. DNA for the CDR3: TGTGCCTGGAGTGTTTGGGACAGGGAGAGGCAGTATTTT. Translating gives CAWSVWDRERQYF.

This clone was detected only a few times. In DNA form, the CDR3 reads TGCGCCAGCGGCCGGGGAAAACACACTGAAGCTTTCTTT. It specifies CASGRGKHTEAFF. The chain has TRBV5-1 and TRBJ1-1; D is uncertain. Trimming pared 7 bases from V and 3 bases from J, leaving 13 bases between. Germline CDR1 is SGHRS and CDR2 is YFSETQ. The CDR3 totals 13 residues. The whole variable domain, remainder taken from reference TRBV5-1 and TRBJ1-1, is KAGVTQTPRYLIKTRGQQVTLSCSPISGHRSVSWYQQTPGQGLQFLFEYFSETQRNKGNFPGRFSGRQFSNSRSEMNVSTLELGDSALYLCASGRGKHTEAFFGQGTRLTVV.

CDR3 residues: CASSRTAGGTDTQYF. Written as DNA, the CDR3 is TGCGCCAGCAGCCGGACAGCCGGGGGCACAGATACGCAGTATTTT. The chain is built from TRBV4-3 and TRBJ2-3; TRBD1 might be the D (6 bases). The length of the CDR3 is 15 residues. Trimming left V 4 bases short and J 1 base short, with 12 bases between. From germline, CDR1 is LGHNA and CDR2 YSLEER.

This rearrangement joins TRBV11-2 to TRBJ2-7; 7 bases are shared with TRBD2. Germline CDR1 is SGHAT and CDR2 is FQNNGV. V shed 8 bases, J shed 2 bases, and the junction held 9 bases outside the gene matches. CDR3 length: 14 residues. CDR3 coding DNA: TGTGCCAGCGTTGGAGCGGGGCCACCCTACGAGCAGTACTTC. It specifies CASVGAGPPYEQYF.

V gene TRBV5-1 combines with J gene TRBJ2-1; the match to TRBD2 covers 12 bases. The germline V gene has CDR1 SGHRS and CDR2 YFSETQ. The CDR3 runs to 17 residues. V gave up 0 bases and J gave up 4 bases; unmatched junction bases: 5. DNA for the CDR3: TGCGCCAGCAGCTTGGTGGGACTAGCGGGTATTTACAATGAGCAGTTCTTC. Its protein product is CASSLVGLAGIYNEQFF.

In its sample, this clone was seen once. This chain links TRBV19 with TRBJ2-7, with TRBD2 matching over 12 bases. The trim removed 4 bases at V and 3 bases at J, leaving 13 bases unmatched. The CDR3 extends over 18 amino acids. Germline V gene data show CDR1 as LNHDA and CDR2 as SQIVND (reference sequence). CDR3 sequence reads: CASSTSGPLAGGIYEQYF. CDR3 DNA: TGTGCCAGTAGTACATCGGGCCCCCTAGCGGGGGGGATCTACGAGCAGTACTTC.

The CDR3 DNA sequence: TGTGCCAGCAGCCGAGGGATTTCAGGGGCCAACGTCCTGACTTTC. This sequence encodes CASSRGISGANVLTF. The V call is TRBV7-9, the J call TRBJ2-6, with D tentatively TRBD2 (5 bases). The germline V gene has CDR1 SEHNR and CDR2 FQNEAQ (reference sequence). The CDR3 loop spans 15 amino acids. Trimming removed 5 bases at V and 4 bases at J, with 12 bases between.

In this sample, this clone turned up a few times. The J gene is TRBJ1-1, the V gene TRBV30; the D gene is possibly TRBD1 (6 bases). Germline values: CDR1 GTSNPN, CDR2 SVGIG (reference sequence). The V gene lost 0 bases and the J gene lost 2 bases, with 7 bases spanning the gap. The CDR3 is 13 amino acids. The CDR3 nucleotides read TGTGCCTGGAGTGTAGGGACAAACACTGAAGCTTTCTTT. Translated, it gives CAWSVGTNTEAFF.

The CDR3 is CASSHRGEETQYF. The DNA for the CDR3 is TGTGCCAGCAGCCACCGGGGGGAAGAGACCCAGTACTTC. The chain joins TRBV4-2 to TRBJ2-5, with 7 bases fitting TRBD2. V lost 3 bases and J lost 3; bases outside the gene matches: 1. The germline V gene has CDR1 LGHNA and CDR2 YNFKEQ. The CDR3 is made up of 13 amino acids.

The V and J genes are TRBV4-3 and TRBJ2-5, with 8 bases fitting TRBD2. The ends lost 1 base at V and 2 bases at J; junction bases unmatched: 6. Germline CDR1 and CDR2: LGHNA and YSLEER. CDR3 length equals 16 residues. This CDR3 reads CASSQVGSGIQETQYF. The CDR3 DNA reads TGCGCCAGCAGCCAAGTTGGTAGCGGGATACAAGAGACCCAGTACTTC.

V gene TRBV4-1 combines with J gene TRBJ1-1; D uncertain. Germline assignment: CDR1 MGHRA and CDR2 YSYEKL. The CDR3 runs 15 residues. V was shortened by 3 bases and J by 0 bases, with 11 bases between the two germline ends. CDR3 sequence: CASSQFTGLNTEAFF. The CDR3 DNA sequence: TGCGCCAGCAGCCAGTTTACGGGGTTGAACACTGAAGCTTTCTTT.

The chain is built from TRBV13 and TRBJ2-1; 11 positions match TRBD2. Trimming cost V 4 bases and J 0 bases; bases outside gene matches: 11. Germline V gene data show CDR1 as PRHDT and CDR2 as FYEKMQ (reference sequence). This CDR3 comprises 19 residues. This CDR3 reads CASSSMGLAGGISYNEQFF. The CDR3 DNA sequence: TGTGCCAGCAGCTCGATGGGGCTAGCGGGGGGCATCTCCTACAATGAGCAGTTCTTC.